The sequence of this TCR beta chain was determined in a study of T cell responses to AZD1222 COVID-19 vaccine. Notes on the study in general: Reports say nearly half of spike-specific TCRs go after unmutated variant regions. AZD1222 recipients seropositive at baseline numbered only 5 to 7.

Clones were sequenced by immunoSEQ multiplex PCR, and TCRdb holds only the in-frame ones, with some missing. Of fewer than 250,000 clones in the sample, about 92% were seen once. This CDR3 spans 15 amino acids. V was shortened by 4 bases and J by 4 bases, with 14 bases between the two germline ends. The V gene's germline CDR1 is LGHNA and CDR2 YSLEER. As concerns this clone: Its specificity is not known.

This TCR derives from an adult in good health. V usage is TRBV4-3 and J usage is TRBJ2-1; maybe TRBD1 (6 bases). The sample consisted of peripheral blood, taken on day 0 of MenACWY control vaccination. CDR3 region: CASSPDPQGYNEQFF. Here the CDR3 DNA reads TGCGCCAGCAGCCCTGACCCCCAGGGGTACAATGAGCAGTTCTTC.